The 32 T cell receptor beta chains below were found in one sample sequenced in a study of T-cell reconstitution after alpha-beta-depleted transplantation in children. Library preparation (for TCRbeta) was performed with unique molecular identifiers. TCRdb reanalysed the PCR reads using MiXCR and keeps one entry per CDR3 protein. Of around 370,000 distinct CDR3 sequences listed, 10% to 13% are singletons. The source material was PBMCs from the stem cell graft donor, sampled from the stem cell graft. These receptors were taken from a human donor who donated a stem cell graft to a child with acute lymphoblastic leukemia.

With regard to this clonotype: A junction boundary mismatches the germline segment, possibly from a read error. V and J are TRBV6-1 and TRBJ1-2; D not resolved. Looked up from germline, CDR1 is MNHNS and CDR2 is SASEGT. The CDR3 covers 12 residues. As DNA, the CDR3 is TGTGCCAGCAGTAAATACTTACCGGACGTTAAATTC. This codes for CASSKYLPDVKF.

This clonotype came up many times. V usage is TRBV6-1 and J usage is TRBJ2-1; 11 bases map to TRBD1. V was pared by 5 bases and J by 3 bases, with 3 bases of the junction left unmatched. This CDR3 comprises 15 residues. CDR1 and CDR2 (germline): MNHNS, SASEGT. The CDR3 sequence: CASSPGTGGYNEQFF. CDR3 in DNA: TGTGCCAGCAGTCCCGGGACAGGGGGCTACAATGAGCAGTTCTTC.

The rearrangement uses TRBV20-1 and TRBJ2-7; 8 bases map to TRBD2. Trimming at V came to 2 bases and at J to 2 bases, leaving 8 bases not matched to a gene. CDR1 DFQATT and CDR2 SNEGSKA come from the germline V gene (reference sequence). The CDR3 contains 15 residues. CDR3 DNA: TGCAGTGCTAGACGCAGCGGGAGAGGACCCTACGAGCAGTACTTC. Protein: CSARRSGRGPYEQYF.

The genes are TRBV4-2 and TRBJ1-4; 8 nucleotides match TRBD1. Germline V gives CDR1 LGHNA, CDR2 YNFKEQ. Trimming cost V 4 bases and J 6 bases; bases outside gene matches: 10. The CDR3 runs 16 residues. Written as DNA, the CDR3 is TGTGCCAGCAGCCGCCGGCTGGACAGGGTTTATGAAAAACTGTTTTTT. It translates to CASSRRLDRVYEKLFF.

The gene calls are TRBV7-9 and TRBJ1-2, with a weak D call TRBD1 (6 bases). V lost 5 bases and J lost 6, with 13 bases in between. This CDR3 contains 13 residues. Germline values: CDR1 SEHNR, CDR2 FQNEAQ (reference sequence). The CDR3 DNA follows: TGTGCCAGCAGCCTACAGGGACCTGATGGCTACACCTTC. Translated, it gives CASSLQGPDGYTF.

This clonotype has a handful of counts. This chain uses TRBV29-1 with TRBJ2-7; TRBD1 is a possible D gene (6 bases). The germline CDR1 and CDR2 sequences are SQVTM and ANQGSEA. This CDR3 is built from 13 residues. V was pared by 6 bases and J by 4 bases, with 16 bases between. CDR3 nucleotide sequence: TGCAGCGTCAGGGGCAGGGTCTCATACGAGCAGTACTTC. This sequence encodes CSVRGRVSYEQYF.

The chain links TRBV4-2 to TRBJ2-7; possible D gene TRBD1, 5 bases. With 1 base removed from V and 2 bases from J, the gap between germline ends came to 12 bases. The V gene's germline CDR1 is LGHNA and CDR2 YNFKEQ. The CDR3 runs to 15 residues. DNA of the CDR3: TGTGCCAGCAGCCAAGCATCAACAGGACCCTACGAGCAGTACTTC. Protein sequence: CASSQASTGPYEQYF.

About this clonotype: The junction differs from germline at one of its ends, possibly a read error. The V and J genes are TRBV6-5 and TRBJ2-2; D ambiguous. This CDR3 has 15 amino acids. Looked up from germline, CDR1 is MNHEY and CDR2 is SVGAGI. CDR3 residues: CASCYSTGNTGELFF. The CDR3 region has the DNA TGTGCCAGCTGTTACTCTACCGGCAACACCGGGGAGCTGTTTTTT.

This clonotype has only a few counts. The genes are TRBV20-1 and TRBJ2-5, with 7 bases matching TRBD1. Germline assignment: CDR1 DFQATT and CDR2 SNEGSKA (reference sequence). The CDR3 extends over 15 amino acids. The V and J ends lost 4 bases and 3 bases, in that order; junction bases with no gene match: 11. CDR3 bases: TGCAGTGCTACCTCGATGACAGGGCGAGAAGAGACCCAGTACTTC. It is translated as CSATSMTGREETQYF.

The CDR3 reads CASSFPGTSGSTYEQYF. CDR3 bases: TGTGCCAGCAGCTTCCCCGGGACTAGCGGATCCACCTACGAGCAGTACTTC. This chain joins TRBV7-9 and TRBJ2-7; TRBD2 agrees at 11 bases. V was clipped by 3 bases and J by 2 bases; unmatched bases: 9. The CDR3 is made up of 17 amino acids. The germline CDR1 and CDR2 sequences are SEHNR and FQNEAQ (reference sequence).

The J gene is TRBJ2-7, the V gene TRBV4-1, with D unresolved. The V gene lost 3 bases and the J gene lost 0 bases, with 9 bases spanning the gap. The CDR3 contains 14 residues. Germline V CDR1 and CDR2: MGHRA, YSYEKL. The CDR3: CASSHPLASYEQYF. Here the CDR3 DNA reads TGCGCCAGCAGCCATCCCCTGGCCTCCTACGAGCAGTACTTC.

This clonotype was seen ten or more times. DNA of the CDR3: TGTGCCAGCAGTCCTCCGGTGGCGGCCGGGTATTCACCCCTCCACTTT. This codes for CASSPPVAAGYSPLHF. V and J are TRBV28 and TRBJ1-6; D call uncertain. Germline CDR1 reads MDHEN; CDR2 reads SYDVKM. This CDR3 region has 16 residues. The V end lost 5 bases, the J end lost 8 bases, and 19 bases lay between the germline ends.

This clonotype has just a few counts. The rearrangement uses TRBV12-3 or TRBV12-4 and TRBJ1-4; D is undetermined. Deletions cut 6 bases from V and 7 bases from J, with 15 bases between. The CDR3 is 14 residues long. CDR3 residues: CASSLTFTGEKLFF. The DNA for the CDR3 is TGTGCCAGCAGCCTGACGTTTACTGGTGAAAAACTGTTTTTT.

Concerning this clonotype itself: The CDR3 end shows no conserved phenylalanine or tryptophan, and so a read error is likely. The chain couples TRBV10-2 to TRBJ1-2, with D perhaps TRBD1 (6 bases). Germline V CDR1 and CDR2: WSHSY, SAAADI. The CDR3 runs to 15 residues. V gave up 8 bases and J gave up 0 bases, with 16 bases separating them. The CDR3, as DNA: TGCGCCAGCGACCAAGGGGGGGGCTCTAACTATGGCTACACCCTC. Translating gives CASDQGGGSNYGYTL.

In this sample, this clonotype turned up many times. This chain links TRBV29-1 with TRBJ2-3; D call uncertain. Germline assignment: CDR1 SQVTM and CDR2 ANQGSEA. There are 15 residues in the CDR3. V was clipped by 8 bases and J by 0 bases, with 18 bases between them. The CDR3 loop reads CSTSPLAMSTDTQYF. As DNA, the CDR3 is TGCAGCACGAGCCCCCTGGCCATGAGCACAGATACGCAGTATTTT.

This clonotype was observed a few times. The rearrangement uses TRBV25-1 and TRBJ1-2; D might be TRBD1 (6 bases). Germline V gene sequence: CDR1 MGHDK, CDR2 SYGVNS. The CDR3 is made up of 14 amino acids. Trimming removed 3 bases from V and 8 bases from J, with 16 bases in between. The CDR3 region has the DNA TGTGCCAGCAGTGACTTACAGGGACGCGGGGGCTACACCTTC. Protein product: CASSDLQGRGGYTF.

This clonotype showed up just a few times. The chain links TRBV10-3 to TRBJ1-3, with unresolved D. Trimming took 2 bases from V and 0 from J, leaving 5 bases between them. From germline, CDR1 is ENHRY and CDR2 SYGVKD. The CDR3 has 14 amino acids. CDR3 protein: CAISEGASGNTIYF. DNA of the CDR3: TGTGCCATCAGTGAGGGCGCCTCTGGAAACACCATATATTTT.

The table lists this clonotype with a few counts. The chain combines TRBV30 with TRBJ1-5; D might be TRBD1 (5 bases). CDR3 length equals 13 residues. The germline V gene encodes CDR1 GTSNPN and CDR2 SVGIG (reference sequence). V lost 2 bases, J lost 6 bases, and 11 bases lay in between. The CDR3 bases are TGTGCCTGGAGTCCGAAGGGGTCTCAGCCCCAGCATTTT. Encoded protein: CAWSPKGSQPQHF.

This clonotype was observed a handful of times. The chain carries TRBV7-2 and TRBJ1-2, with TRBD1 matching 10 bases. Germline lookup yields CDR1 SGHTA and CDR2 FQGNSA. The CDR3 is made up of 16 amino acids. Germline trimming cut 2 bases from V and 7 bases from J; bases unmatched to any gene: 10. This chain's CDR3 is CASSLRQGASGVGYTF. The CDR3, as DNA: TGTGCCAGCAGCTTACGACAGGGGGCCAGTGGGGTTGGCTACACCTTC.

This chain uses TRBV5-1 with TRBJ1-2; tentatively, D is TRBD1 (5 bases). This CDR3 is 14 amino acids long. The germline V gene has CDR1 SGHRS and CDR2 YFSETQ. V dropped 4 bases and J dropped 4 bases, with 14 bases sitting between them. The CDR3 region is CASSPGTEVYGYTF. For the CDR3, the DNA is TGCGCCAGCAGCCCTGGGACGGAGGTCTATGGCTACACCTTC.

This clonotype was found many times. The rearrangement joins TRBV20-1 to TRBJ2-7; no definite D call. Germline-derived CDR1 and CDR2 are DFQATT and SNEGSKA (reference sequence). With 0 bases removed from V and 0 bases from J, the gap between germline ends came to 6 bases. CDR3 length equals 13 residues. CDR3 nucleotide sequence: TGCAGTGCTAGAGAGGTCTTCTCCTACGAGCAGTACTTC. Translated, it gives CSAREVFSYEQYF.

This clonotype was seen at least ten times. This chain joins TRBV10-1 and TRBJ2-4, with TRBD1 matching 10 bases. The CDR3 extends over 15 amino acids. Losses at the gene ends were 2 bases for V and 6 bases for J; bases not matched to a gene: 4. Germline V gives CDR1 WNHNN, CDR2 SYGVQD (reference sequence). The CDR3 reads CASSERGQGRNIQYF. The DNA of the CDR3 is TGCGCCAGCAGTGAGAGGGGACAGGGGAGAAACATTCAGTACTTC.

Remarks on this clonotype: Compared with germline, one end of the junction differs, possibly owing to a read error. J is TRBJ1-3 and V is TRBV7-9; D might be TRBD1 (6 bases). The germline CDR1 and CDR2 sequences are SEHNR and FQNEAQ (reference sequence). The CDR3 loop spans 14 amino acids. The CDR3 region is CANSRQVQGNTIYF. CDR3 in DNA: TGTGCCAACAGCCGACAGGTCCAGGGAAACACCATATATTTT. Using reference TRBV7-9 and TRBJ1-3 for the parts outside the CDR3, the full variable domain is DTGVSQNPRHKITKRGQNVTFRCDPISEHNRLYWYRQTLGQGPEFLTYFQNEAQLEKSRLLSDRFSAERPKGSFSTLEIQRTEQGDSAMYLCANSRQVQGNTIYFGEGSWLTVV.

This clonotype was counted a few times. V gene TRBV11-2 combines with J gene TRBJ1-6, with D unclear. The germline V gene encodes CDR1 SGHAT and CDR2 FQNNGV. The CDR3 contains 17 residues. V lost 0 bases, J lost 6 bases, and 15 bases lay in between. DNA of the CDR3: TGTGCCAGCAGCTTAGAGTATCGGGTTGCGGGTAATTCACCCCTCCACTTT. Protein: CASSLEYRVAGNSPLHF.

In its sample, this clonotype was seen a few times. As DNA, the CDR3 is TGTGCCACCAGTTTTCCAGGGACGACGGACGTGAATTCACCCCTCCACTTT. This translates into CATSFPGTTDVNSPLHF. The V gene is TRBV24-1, the J gene TRBJ1-6; possible D gene TRBD1, 5 bases. The germline gives CDR1 KGHDR, CDR2 SFDVKD. V lost 6 bases, J lost 7 bases, and 21 bases lay in between. CDR3 length: 17 amino acids.

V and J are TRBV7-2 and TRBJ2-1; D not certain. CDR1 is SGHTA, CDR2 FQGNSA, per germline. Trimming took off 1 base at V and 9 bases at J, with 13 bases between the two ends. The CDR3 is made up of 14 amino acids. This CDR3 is CASSLGAYSGEQFF. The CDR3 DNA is TGTGCCAGCAGCTTAGGGGCGTACTCGGGTGAGCAGTTCTTC.

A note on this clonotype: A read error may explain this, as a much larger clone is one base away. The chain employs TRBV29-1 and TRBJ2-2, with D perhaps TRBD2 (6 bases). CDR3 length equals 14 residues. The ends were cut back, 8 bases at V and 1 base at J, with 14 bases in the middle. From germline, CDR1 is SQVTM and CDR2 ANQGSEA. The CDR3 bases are TGCAGCATCTGGACTATCGGGAACACCGGGGAGCTGTTTTTT. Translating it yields CSIWTIGNTGELFF.

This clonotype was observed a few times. As DNA, the CDR3 is TGTGCCAGCAGCCCTTCCGGGGGGAGGGCCACAGGGGCCAACGTCCTGACTTTC. It specifies CASSPSGGRATGANVLTF. The chain recombines TRBV11-2 with TRBJ2-6; 7 nucleotides align to TRBD2. V lost 5 bases and J lost 4; bases outside the gene matches: 14. Germline V gene lookup returns CDR1 SGHAT and CDR2 FQNNGV. The CDR3 loop spans 18 amino acids.

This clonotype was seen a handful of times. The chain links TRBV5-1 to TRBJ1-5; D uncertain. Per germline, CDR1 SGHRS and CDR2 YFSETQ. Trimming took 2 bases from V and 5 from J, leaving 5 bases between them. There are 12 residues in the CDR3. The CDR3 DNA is TGCGCCAGCAGCTTAGGCCATCAGCCCCAGCATTTT. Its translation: CASSLGHQPQHF.

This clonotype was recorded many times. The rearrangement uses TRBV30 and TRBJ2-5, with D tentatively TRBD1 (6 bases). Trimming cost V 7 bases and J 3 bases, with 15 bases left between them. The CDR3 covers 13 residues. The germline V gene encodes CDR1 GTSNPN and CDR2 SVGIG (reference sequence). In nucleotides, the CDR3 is TGTGCCTCCCAGGGGCCGACCAAAGAGACCCAGTACTTC. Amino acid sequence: CASQGPTKETQYF.

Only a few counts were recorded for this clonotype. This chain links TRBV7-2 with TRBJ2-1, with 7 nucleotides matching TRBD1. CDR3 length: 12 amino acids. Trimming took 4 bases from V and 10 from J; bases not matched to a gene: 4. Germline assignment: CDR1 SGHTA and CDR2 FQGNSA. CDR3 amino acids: CASSWTGDEQFF. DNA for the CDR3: TGTGCCAGCAGCTGGACAGGAGACGAGCAGTTCTTC.

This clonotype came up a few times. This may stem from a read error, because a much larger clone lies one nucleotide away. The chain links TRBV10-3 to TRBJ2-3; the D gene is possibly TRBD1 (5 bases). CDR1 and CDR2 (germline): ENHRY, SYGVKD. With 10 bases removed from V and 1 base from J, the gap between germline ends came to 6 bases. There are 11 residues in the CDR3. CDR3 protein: CATRGTDTQYF. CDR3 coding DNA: TGTGCCACCAGGGGCACAGATACGCAGTATTTT.